This T cell receptor beta chain was identified during a study of blood T cell repertoires in COVID-19. The CDR3 covers 17 residues. The germline CDR1 and CDR2 sequences are SGHTA and FQGNSA. V was pared by 4 bases and J by 2 bases, with 18 bases between. Assay: immunoSEQ multiplex PCR; the TCRdb copy retains only in-frame clones and omits some. In the table there are roughly 500,000 clones, 70% to 90% of which are singletons. The sample was PBMCs or T cells enriched from blood (not recorded which). The rearrangement links TRBV7-2 to TRBJ1-3; D unclear. This TCR derives from a woman aged 55-69 years who had recovered from COVID-19. The CDR3 region is CASSSPTLRAAGNTIYF. The CDR3 region has the DNA TGTGCCAGCAGCTCCCCCACCTTGCGGGCTGCTGGAAACACCATATATTTT.